One sample yielded the 14 T cell receptor beta chains listed below, sequenced in a study of beta chain features in type 1 diabetes. Reverse transcribing all isolated RNA meant expressed TCRB transcripts were sequenced. TCRdb keeps only in-frame clones here, not all; method: immunoSEQ multiplex PCR. The sample has 100,000 to 150,000 clones, roughly 10% seen once; the top ten hold about 0.7%. These receptors are not linked to any known antigen. Study-wide findings and caveats: The study found moderately but significantly shorter TCRB CDR3s in all four CD4+ subsets of Type 1 diabetes patients.

Sequencing was performed on central memory CD4+ T cells from blood. The origin of the receptors is a man aged 30-40 years with type 1 diabetes.

This clone turned up a few times. The chain couples TRBV2 to TRBJ2-7; 8 bases map to TRBD1. The CDR3 runs 14 residues. V was pared by 6 bases and J by 0 bases, with 4 bases of the junction left unmatched. Germline-derived CDR1 and CDR2 are SNHLY and FYNNEI. This chain's CDR3 is CASRGTGNSYEQYF. DNA of the CDR3: TGTGCCAGCAGGGGGACAGGTAACTCCTACGAGCAGTACTTC.

V and J are TRBV29-1 and TRBJ1-2; tentative D call: TRBD1 (5 bases). The germline V and J ends were trimmed by 8 bases and 6 bases, with 16 bases remaining between them. From germline, CDR1 is SQVTM and CDR2 ANQGSEA. The CDR3 has 12 residues. The CDR3 sequence is CSPSMGPHGYTF. CDR3 bases: TGCAGCCCCAGCATGGGGCCCCATGGCTACACCTTC.

The J gene is TRBJ2-1, the V gene TRBV6-6; 7 positions agree with TRBD1. The germline V gene has CDR1 MNHNY and CDR2 SVGAGI (reference sequence). The CDR3 is made up of 12 amino acids. The ends lost 5 bases at V and 7 bases at J; junction bases unmatched: 2. CDR3 residues: CASSTQGNEQFF. CDR3 bases: TGTGCCAGCAGTACACAGGGGAATGAGCAGTTCTTC.

CDR3 in amino acids: CASSPPPLTGNTEAFF. The CDR3 DNA reads as TGTGCCAGCAGCCCACCCCCCTTGACAGGGAACACTGAAGCTTTCTTT. This chain links TRBV5-4 with TRBJ1-1; a weak D match, TRBD1 (6 bases). The CDR3 has 16 residues. The V end lost 4 bases, the J end lost 1 base, and 17 bases lay between the germline ends. From germline, CDR1 is SGHNT and CDR2 YYREEE (reference sequence).

This clone was picked up a small number of times. The chain has TRBV30 and TRBJ2-3, with TRBD2 identical over 9 bases. CDR1 and CDR2 (germline): GTSNPN, SVGIG (reference sequence). The length of the CDR3 is 14 residues. The J segment lost 10 bases and the V segment lost 1 base, leaving 9 bases of the junction unmatched. The CDR3 loop reads CAWSASLAGRPQYF. CDR3 in DNA: TGTGCCTGGAGTGCCTCCCTAGCGGGGAGGCCGCAGTATTTT.

This clone appeared many times. The chain joins TRBV18 to TRBJ2-1; the D gene is possibly TRBD1 (5 bases). The germline CDR1 and CDR2 sequences are KGHSH and LQKENI. Deletions cut 3 bases from V and 3 bases from J, with 9 bases between. This CDR3 region has 14 residues. The CDR3 here is CASSPTGHYNEQFF. As DNA, the CDR3 is TGTGCCAGCTCACCGACTGGACACTACAATGAGCAGTTCTTC.

This clone was picked up a small number of times. For the CDR3, the DNA is TGTGCCAGCAGCCCAAAGGGGGCGCGCGTCACCGGGGAGCTGTTTTTT. Translation: CASSPKGARVTGELFF. J is TRBJ2-2 and V is TRBV7-3; TRBD1 agrees at 7 bases. CDR1 SGHTA and CDR2 FQGTGA come from the germline V gene. V lost 5 bases, J lost 4 bases, and 10 bases stayed unmatched. The CDR3 runs 16 residues.

The rearrangement links TRBV7-9 to TRBJ2-5; D remains unclear. Trimming took 1 base from V and 5 from J, leaving 8 bases between them. CDR3 length: 13 amino acids. Germline-derived CDR1 and CDR2 are SEHNR and FQNEAQ (reference sequence). The CDR3 sequence is CASSLGVQETQYF. DNA for the CDR3: TGTGCCAGCAGCTTAGGGGTACAGGAGACCCAGTACTTC.

V and J are TRBV2 and TRBJ1-5; a weak D match, TRBD1 (5 bases). The CDR3 contains 16 residues. In germline, CDR1 is SNHLY, CDR2 FYNNEI. Trimming shortened V by 3 bases and J by 5 bases, and 17 bases separated the two germline ends. This chain's CDR3 is CASSERGRGADQPQHF. CDR3 coding DNA: TGTGCCAGCAGTGAGCGGGGTAGAGGGGCCGATCAGCCCCAGCATTTT.

This clone was found a few times. V and J are TRBV7-2 and TRBJ2-1, with 12 bases aligning to TRBD1. Per germline, CDR1 SGHTA and CDR2 FQGNSA. CDR3 size: 17 residues. With 4 bases clipped from V and 3 bases from J, the junction kept 7 bases outside the gene matches. The CDR3 DNA reads as TGTGCCAGCAGCTGGGGACAGGGGGCAGCTCGCTACAATGAGCAGTTCTTC. Its protein is CASSWGQGAARYNEQFF.

The chain recombines TRBV15 with TRBJ2-5; 7 bases line up with TRBD1. Germline-derived CDR1 and CDR2 are LNHNV and YYDKDF (reference sequence). The CDR3 runs to 15 residues. V gave up 2 bases and J gave up 1 base; unmatched junction bases: 4. As DNA, the CDR3 is TGTGCCACCAGCAGACCCCGGGACAGCCAAGAGACCCAGTACTTC. Protein sequence: CATSRPRDSQETQYF.

The sample holds a few counts of this clone. The chain carries TRBV6-6 and TRBJ1-1, with D uncertain. The CDR3 is 13 amino acids. Germline loops: CDR1 MNHNY, CDR2 SVGAGI (reference sequence). Deletions cut 5 bases from V and 4 bases from J, with 11 bases between. The CDR3 nucleotides read TGTGCCAGCAGTGATCGGTCTCTCACTGAAGCTTTCTTT. Amino acids: CASSDRSLTEAFF.

V gene TRBV18 combines with J gene TRBJ1-1; D is unclear. Trimming removed 0 bases from V and 4 bases from J, with 9 bases in between. Per the germline V gene, CDR1 is KGHSH and CDR2 is LQKENI. The CDR3 is made up of 14 amino acids. The CDR3 spells CASSPPPGSTEAFF. The CDR3 DNA reads TGTGCCAGCTCACCACCGCCAGGCAGCACTGAAGCTTTCTTT.

This clone was observed a handful of times. V is TRBV9 and J is TRBJ2-2; tentative D call: TRBD2 (7 bases). The CDR3 length is 17 residues. Germline loops: CDR1 SGDLS, CDR2 YYNGEE. V lost 4 bases to trimming and J lost 0 bases, with 16 bases between them. Here the CDR3 DNA reads TGTGCCAGCAGCCTATTGTGGGGGGGCTCGAACACCGGGGAGCTGTTTTTT. It encodes CASSLLWGGSNTGELFF.